This T cell receptor beta chain was profiled in a study of T cell repertoires in cytomegalovirus infection. Across the study: Use of recently identified HLA-C-restricted and well-studied HLA-B-restricted CMV epitopes was part of the study. Through public TCR beta signatures, both CMV infection and matching HLA type were indicated.

Germline V gene data show CDR1 as MNHEY and CDR2 as SMNVEV (reference sequence). V was trimmed by 6 bases and J by 6 bases, leaving 12 bases between them. The CDR3 covers 12 residues. Study-wide results and limits: CMV-specific TCR beta clonotypes restricted by HLA-C dominated the ex vivo response. Adding up the frequency of public TCR beta families identified people who carried CMV plus the relevant HLA.

As to this clonotype: Antigen: not known.

MiXCR was run by TCRdb on the reads, yielding one entry per CDR3 protein. This table has about 110,000 distinct CDR3 sequences, about 30% appearing once. Sequencing was performed on CD8+ T cells from cultured PBMCs, taken from culture after CMV antigen stimulation. The rearrangement uses TRBV27 and TRBJ2-7; D possibly corresponds to TRBD1 (6 bases). The sequence came from a human donor in good health (CMV status not recorded). Some clones in this sample may be carry-over from other donors' samples. CDR3 DNA: TGTGCCAGCAGGACACAGGGCTCCGAGCAGTACTTC. As protein: CASRTQGSEQYF.